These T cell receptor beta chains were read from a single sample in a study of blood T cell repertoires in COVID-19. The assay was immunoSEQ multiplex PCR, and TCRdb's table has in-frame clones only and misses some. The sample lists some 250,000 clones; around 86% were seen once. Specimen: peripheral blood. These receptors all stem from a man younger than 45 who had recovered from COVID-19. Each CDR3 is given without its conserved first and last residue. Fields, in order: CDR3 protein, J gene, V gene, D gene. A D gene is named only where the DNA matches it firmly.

CDR3: ASSLDQGNYGYT; J: TRBJ1-2; V: TRBV5-1; D: -
CDR3: ASSIGLGARGYT; J: TRBJ1-2; V: TRBV19; D: -
CDR3: ASSFLGRDRANQPQH; J: TRBJ1-5; V: TRBV6-2/TRBV6-3; D: TRBD1
CDR3: ASISGANEKLF; J: TRBJ1-4; V: TRBV6-5; D: -
CDR3: ASSFAREGAKNIQY; J: TRBJ2-4; V: TRBV28; D: -
CDR3: ASSTAGLGETQY; J: TRBJ2-5; V: TRBV19; D: -
CDR3: ASSRAAGTEAF; J: TRBJ1-1; V: TRBV19; D: -
CDR3: ASSLDRSSYNEQF; J: TRBJ2-1; V: TRBV7-2; D: -
CDR3: ASSGQDPYNEQF; J: TRBJ2-1; V: TRBV5-4; D: TRBD1
CDR3: ASSVAYGGYT; J: TRBJ1-2; V: TRBV9; D: -
CDR3: ASSIGQAKNSPLH; J: TRBJ1-6; V: TRBV19; D: -
CDR3: ASSDSTSGGDTQY; J: TRBJ2-3; V: TRBV2; D: TRBD2
CDR3: ATSRDLVQKVEAF; J: TRBJ1-1; V: TRBV15; D: -
CDR3: ASSTGQGGNSPLH; J: TRBJ1-6; V: TRBV18; D: TRBD1
CDR3: ASSIKGRNLGPSETQY; J: TRBJ2-5; V: TRBV3-1/TRBV3-2; D: -
CDR3: ASSLGWAGDSPLH; J: TRBJ1-6; V: TRBV5-1; D: -
CDR3: ASSQEGLGLAGGLNEQF; J: TRBJ2-1; V: TRBV3-1/TRBV3-2; D: TRBD2
CDR3: ASKGQGFHEQY; J: TRBJ2-7; V: TRBV2; D: TRBD1
CDR3: ASSPPLGQENTEAF; J: TRBJ1-1; V: TRBV4-1; D: -
CDR3: ASFRQTDTIY; J: TRBJ1-3; V: TRBV6-5; D: -
CDR3: ASSYNRGQPQH; J: TRBJ1-5; V: TRBV6-5; D: -
CDR3: ASSPGGRNTEAF; J: TRBJ1-1; V: TRBV7-2; D: -
CDR3: ASSVSGGTYNEQF; J: TRBJ2-1; V: TRBV7-3; D: TRBD2
CDR3: ASSLRGSSGNTIY; J: TRBJ1-3; V: TRBV7-9; D: -
CDR3: ASSQTSGQETQY; J: TRBJ2-5; V: TRBV7-9; D: TRBD2
CDR3: ASSLPRGGADTQY; J: TRBJ2-3; V: TRBV5-1; D: TRBD2
CDR3: ASRNSEPTGEQY; J: TRBJ2-7; V: TRBV6-5; D: -
CDR3: ASSQDPLGANYGYT; J: TRBJ1-2; V: TRBV3-1/TRBV3-2; D: -
CDR3: ASSYWDLSSYNEQF; J: TRBJ2-1; V: TRBV6-6; D: -
CDR3: SVAKIFEAGYT; J: TRBJ1-2; V: TRBV29-1; D: -
CDR3: ASSKGVHFIDEQY; J: TRBJ2-7; V: TRBV5-1; D: -
CDR3: ASSLSLGLQHEQF; J: TRBJ2-1; V: TRBV7-3; D: -
CDR3: ASSTEQYNEQF; J: TRBJ2-1; V: TRBV7-9; D: -
CDR3: ASSLSSGGVYNEQF; J: TRBJ2-1; V: TRBV19; D: TRBD2
CDR3: ASRAGQSYTEAF; J: TRBJ1-1; V: TRBV5-1; D: TRBD1
CDR3: ASSSDRVNTEAF; J: TRBJ1-1; V: TRBV5-1; D: TRBD1
CDR3: ASSHLDWSTDTQY; J: TRBJ2-3; V: TRBV25-1; D: -
CDR3: ATSRAGANSNEQF; J: TRBJ2-1; V: TRBV15; D: -
CDR3: SVGDRGHGYT; J: TRBJ1-2; V: TRBV29-1; D: TRBD1
CDR3: ASSPRTGGFTEAF; J: TRBJ1-1; V: TRBV10-2; D: TRBD1
CDR3: AISELAGGEQPQH; J: TRBJ1-5; V: TRBV10-3; D: TRBD1
CDR3: ASSEGGGPYNSPLH; J: TRBJ1-6; V: TRBV2; D: -
CDR3: ASSRRTGDNSPLH; J: TRBJ1-6; V: TRBV14; D: TRBD1
CDR3: ASRSSGPNTGELF; J: TRBJ2-2; V: TRBV6-5; D: -
CDR3: ASSLFDRDGYSPLH; J: TRBJ1-6; V: TRBV7-8; D: TRBD1
CDR3: ASTSGGGYSNQPQH; J: TRBJ1-5; V: TRBV7-6; D: -